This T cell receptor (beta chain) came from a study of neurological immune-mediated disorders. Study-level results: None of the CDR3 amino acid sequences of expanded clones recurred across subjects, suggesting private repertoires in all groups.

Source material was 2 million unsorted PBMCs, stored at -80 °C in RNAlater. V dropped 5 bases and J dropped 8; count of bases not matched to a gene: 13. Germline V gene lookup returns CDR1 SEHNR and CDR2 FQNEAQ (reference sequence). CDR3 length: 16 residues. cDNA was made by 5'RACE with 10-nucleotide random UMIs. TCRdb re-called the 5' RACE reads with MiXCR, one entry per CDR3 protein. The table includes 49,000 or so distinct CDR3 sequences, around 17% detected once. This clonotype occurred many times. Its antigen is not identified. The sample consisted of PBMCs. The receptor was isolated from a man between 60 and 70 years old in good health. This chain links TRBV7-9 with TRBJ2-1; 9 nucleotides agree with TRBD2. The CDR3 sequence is CASSPVWRERGDEQFF. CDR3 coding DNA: TGTGCCAGCAGCCCCGTGTGGAGGGAGCGGGGGGATGAGCAGTTCTTC.